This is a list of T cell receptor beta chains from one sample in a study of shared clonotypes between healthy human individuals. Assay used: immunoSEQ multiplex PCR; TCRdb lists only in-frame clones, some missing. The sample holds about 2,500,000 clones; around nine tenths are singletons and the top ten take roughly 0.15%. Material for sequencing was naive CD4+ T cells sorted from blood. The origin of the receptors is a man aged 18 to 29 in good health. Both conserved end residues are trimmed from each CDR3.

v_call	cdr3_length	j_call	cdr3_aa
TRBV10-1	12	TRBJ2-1	ASSVGSGGNEQF
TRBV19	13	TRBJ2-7	ASSLLAGRPYEQY
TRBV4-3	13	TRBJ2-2	ASSQGVRGNGELF
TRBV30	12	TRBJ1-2	AWSVMGQGNGYT
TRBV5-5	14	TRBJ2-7	ASSLDSGILPYEQY
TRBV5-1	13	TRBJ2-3	ASSTAGRTTDTQY
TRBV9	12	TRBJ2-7	ASSVDGASYEQY
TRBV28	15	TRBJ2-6	ASSQTGVLSGANVLT
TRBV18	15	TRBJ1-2	ASSPSRGQTEYYGYT
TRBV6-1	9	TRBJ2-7	ATVESYEQY
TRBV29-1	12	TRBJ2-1	SVEGQPSYNEQF
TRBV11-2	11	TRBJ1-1	ASSLRFSSEAF
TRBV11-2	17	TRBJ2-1	ASSLVRDASRGSYNEQF
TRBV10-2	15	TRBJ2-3	ASKTRDRGTGTDTQY
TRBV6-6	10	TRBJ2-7	ASSWSAYEQY
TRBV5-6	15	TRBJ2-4	ASSLAEGGVAKNIQY
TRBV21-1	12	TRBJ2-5	ASSKASGGETQY
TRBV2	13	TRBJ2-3	ASRMTSVGTDTQY
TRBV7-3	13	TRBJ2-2	ASSLSGGGTGELF
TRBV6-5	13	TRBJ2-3	ASSYLDRGVDTQY
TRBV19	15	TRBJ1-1	ASSIILGGQSNTEAF
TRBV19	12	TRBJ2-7	ASSTPGQLYEQY
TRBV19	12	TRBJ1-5	ASSIPRDNQPQH
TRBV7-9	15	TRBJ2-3	ASSSSDRGLSTDTQY
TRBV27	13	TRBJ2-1	ASSLLGRDYHEQF
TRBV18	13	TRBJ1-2	ASQAVQAPNYGYT
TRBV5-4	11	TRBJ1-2	ASRTGTNYGYT
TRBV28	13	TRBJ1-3	ASSLTRSLGNTIY
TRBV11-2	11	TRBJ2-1	ASSYSVGSEQF
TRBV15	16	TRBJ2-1	ATSRDSPSAHTYNEQF
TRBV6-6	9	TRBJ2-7	ASSSTYEQY
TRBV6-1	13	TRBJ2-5	ASSGEGGPQETQY
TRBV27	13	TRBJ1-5	ASSLAGLGNQPQH
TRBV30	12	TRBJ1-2	AWKRAGTRYGYT
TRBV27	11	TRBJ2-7	ASSLLSTGEQY
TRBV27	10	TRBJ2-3	ASTSRGYTQY
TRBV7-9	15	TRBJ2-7	ASSRKPGLAGSYEQY
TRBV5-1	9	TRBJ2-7	ASSRVWEQY
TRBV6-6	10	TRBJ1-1	ASSYSWDEAF
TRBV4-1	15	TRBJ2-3	ASSPETSGVSTDTQY
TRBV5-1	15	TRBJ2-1	ASSLDPIRREVGEQF